Below, one T cell receptor (beta chain) is given with its context. The target antigen is unknown. This CDR3 is also generated by other DNA sequences in the sample. The data were obtained in a study of T cell responses to AZD1222 COVID-19 vaccine. Study-wide points: Vaccine-associated CD4 TCRs spanned spike, dominant at 160-218 and 743-854. Among those given AZD1222, only five or six were seropositive at baseline. Mostly white British, mostly female donors; authors suggested clonal diversity may be underestimated. Two AZD1222 doses significantly raised spike-specific TCR breadth and depth over controls.

This CDR3 has 13 residues. Trimming stripped 0 bases from V and 2 bases from J, with 4 bases between. CDR1 SGHTA and CDR2 FQGNSA come from the germline V gene. Measured with immunoSEQ multiplex PCR; TCRdb has only the in-frame clones, and not every one. The sample lists about 140,000 clones, approximately 83% occurring once. The material was peripheral blood, obtained on day 0 of AZD1222 vaccination. The rearrangement uses TRBV7-2 and TRBJ1-2, with D unclear. The clonotype was recovered from an adult in good health. In nucleotides, the CDR3 is TGTGCCAGCAGCTTAGCGGGGAACTATGGCTACACCTTC. The encoded protein is CASSLAGNYGYTF.